The 6 T cell receptor beta chains in this list originate from one sample, sequenced in a study of cytomegalovirus exposure and HLA in healthy donors. PCR amplification relied on 60 Vbeta primers (plus 13 Jbeta primers). Sequencing was performed with immunoSEQ multiplex PCR; in TCRdb, only in-frame clones are kept and a portion is missing. Found here are about 120,000 clones, around 81% of them singletons; the top ten hold roughly 3.9%. Sequencing was carried out using PBMCs. The receptors were sampled from a woman between 25 and 40 years old in good health and CMV-seronegative.

The rearrangement joins TRBV7-7 to TRBJ2-3; TRBD2 agrees at 9 bases. Germline V gene sequence: CDR1 SSHAT, CDR2 FNYEAQ (reference sequence). The CDR3 loop spans 19 amino acids. In DNA, the CDR3 is TGTGCTAGCGGCCGACTAGCGGCCCTATTGGCAACCACCATTTCTACGCAGTATTTT. This codes for CASGRLAALLATTISTQYF.

This rearrangement joins TRBV30 to TRBJ2-3; no definite D call. The germline V and J ends were trimmed by 0 bases and 0 bases, with 4 bases remaining between them. Germline V lookup: CDR1 GTSNPN, CDR2 SVGIG (reference sequence). The length of the CDR3 is 13 residues. CDR3 nucleotide sequence: TGTGCCTGGAGTGTGTCAAGCACAGATACGCAGTATTTT. As protein: CAWSVSSTDTQYF. The variable domain in full, with the rest retrieved from reference TRBV30 and TRBJ2-3, is SQTIHQWPATLVQPVGSPLSLECTVEGTSNPNLYWYRQAAGRGLQLLFYSVGIGQISSEVPQNLSASRPQDRQFILSSKKLLLSDSGFYLCAWSVSSTDTQYFGPGTRLTVL.

The J gene is TRBJ1-5, the V gene TRBV6-1; TRBD1 aligns across 7 bases. V lost 6 bases and J lost 2; bases outside the gene matches: 7. CDR3 length: 15 amino acids. Looked up from germline, CDR1 is MNHNS and CDR2 is SASEGT. Here the CDR3 reads CASSGAGGRNQPQHF. The CDR3 DNA reads TGTGCCAGCAGCGGGGCAGGGGGTCGCAATCAGCCCCAGCATTTT.

V and J are TRBV7-9 and TRBJ1-4; no clear D. Germline-derived CDR1 and CDR2 are SEHNR and FQNEAQ (reference sequence). Trimming took 5 bases from V and 0 from J, leaving 13 bases between them. This CDR3 has 16 residues. CDR3 nucleotide sequence: TGTGCCAGCAGCCGATCCGCGGGAGCAACTAATGAAAAACTGTTTTTT. Amino acids: CASSRSAGATNEKLFF.

V gene TRBV5-1 combines with J gene TRBJ2-1; TRBD1 agrees at 7 bases. CDR1 is SGHRS and CDR2 is YFSETQ in the germline V gene. This CDR3 is 13 amino acids long. V was clipped by 0 bases and J by 11 bases; unmatched bases: 5. CDR3 in DNA: TGCGCCAGCAGCTTGGGGACAGGTACCCAGCAGTTCTTC. This gives the protein CASSLGTGTQQFF.

The V gene is TRBV27, the J gene TRBJ1-5; no clear D gene. The CDR3 spans 13 residues. Germline values: CDR1 MNHEY, CDR2 SMNVEV (reference sequence). Trimming took off 6 bases at V and 4 bases at J, with 10 bases between the two ends. DNA for the CDR3: TGTGCCAGCAGCCTCATTACAAATCAGCCCCAGCATTTT. Encoded protein: CASSLITNQPQHF.